This is a list of T cell receptor beta chains from one sample in a study of CD8 T cells in ankylosing spondylitis. TCRdb ran MiXCR on the 5' RACE reads and lists one entry per CDR3 protein. The data contain 350,000 to 550,000 distinct CDR3 sequences, 25% to 30% of them singletons. The sequenced material came from blood, either unsorted or a sorted T cell fraction (not recorded which). Receptors originate from a male donor with ankylosing spondylitis. The CDR3 runs from the conserved cysteine through the conserved F or W. The D gene is left open where the match is weak. Where a row states a size, it is once, few, many or the class of an expanded clone; other rows omit it.

cdr3_aa | cdr3_nt | j_call | clone_size | d_call | v_call
CASSPTSDYEQYF | TGTGCCAGCTCACCTACTAGCGACTACGAGCAGTACTTC | TRBJ2-7 | - | TRBD2 | TRBV18
CASGDPGQGEQYF | TGTGCCAGCGGGGACCCTGGACAGGGCGAGCAGTACTTC | TRBJ2-7 | few | TRBD1 | TRBV7-8
CASSLMSGFSYEQYF | TGTGCCAGCAGCCTGATGAGCGGCTTCTCCTACGAGCAGTACTTC | TRBJ2-7 | - | - | TRBV27
CASAQRGANTEAFF | TGCGCCAGCGCTCAGAGGGGGGCGAACACTGAAGCTTTCTTT | TRBJ1-1 | - | - | TRBV5-1
CASSLGGTETQYF | TGTGCCAGCAGTTTGGGCGGGACGGAGACCCAGTACTTC | TRBJ2-5 | - | - | TRBV12-3/TRBV12-4
CASSTGTPSTDTQYF | TGCGCCAGCAGCACCGGGACTCCTAGCACAGATACGCAGTATTTT | TRBJ2-3 | - | - | TRBV5-1
CATSDPVLPDNEQFF | TGTGCCACCAGTGATCCAGTCCTCCCCGACAATGAGCAGTTCTTC | TRBJ2-1 | - | - | TRBV24-1
CASQGGEQFF | TGTGCCAGCCAGGGGGGTGAGCAGTTCTTC | TRBJ2-1 | - | - | TRBV7-9
CASTLRTGNTIYF | TGTGCCAGCACTCTCAGGACTGGAAACACCATATATTTT | TRBJ1-3 | few | - | TRBV12-3/TRBV12-4
CASNLAGEETQYF | TGTGCCAGTAACCTAGCGGGAGAAGAGACCCAGTACTTC | TRBJ2-5 | few | TRBD2 | TRBV19
CASSQGSVGNLNTEAFF | TGTGCCAGCAGCCAAGGGAGTGTAGGGAACTTGAACACTGAAGCTTTCTTT | TRBJ1-1 | - | - | TRBV3-1
CASSSPWTGSNGYTF | TGTGCCAGCAGTTCGCCTTGGACAGGCTCTAATGGCTACACCTTC | TRBJ1-2 | - | TRBD1 | TRBV27
CASSFGQGLTEAFF | TGTGCCAGCAGCTTCGGACAGGGACTAACTGAAGCTTTCTTT | TRBJ1-1 | - | TRBD1 | TRBV7-9
CASTGGSGTDTQYF | TGTGCCAGCACCGGGGGTAGCGGGACAGATACGCAGTATTTT | TRBJ2-3 | - | TRBD2 | TRBV12-3/TRBV12-4
CASSLARDRGYNSPLHF | TGTGCCAGCAGCTTAGCCCGGGACAGGGGCTATAATTCACCCCTCCACTTT | TRBJ1-6 | few | TRBD1 | TRBV7-2
CASSQGLGTQATDTQYF | TGTGCCAGCAGCCAGGGCCTGGGTACTCAAGCTACAGATACGCAGTATTTT | TRBJ2-3 | - | - | TRBV4-2
CSAPRTGGDGSTGELFF | TGCAGTGCTCCTAGGACAGGGGGCGATGGGAGCACCGGGGAGCTGTTTTTT | TRBJ2-2 | - | TRBD1 | TRBV20-1